This entry features one T cell receptor (beta chain) sequence. Its antigen is unknown. Germline values: CDR1 SGHDT, CDR2 YYEEEE. Trimming took 0 bases from V and 11 from J, leaving 9 bases between them. This CDR3 comprises 12 residues. Isolated RNA was reverse transcribed into cDNA used as the sequencing template. Produced via immunoSEQ multiplex PCR; TCRdb's table is partial and in-frame only. Here the sample spans 150,000 to 200,000 clones, about 67% being singletons. These data belong to a study of CD8+ T cells in alopecia areata. For the study at large: Those patients who were treated received oral tofacitinib, which was given at 5 to 10 mg twice daily for moderate-to-severe alopecia areata. Study-level findings and limits: Researchers report lesional scalp, most notably alopecia totalis/universalis, outstripped normal scalp in clonality. In scalp samples, resident alphabeta T cells of normal skin are also sequenced.

Both CD4+ and CD8+ T cells were separated by sorting PBMCs. Sample: CD8+ T cells sorted from blood, taken at week 0. The receptor was derived from a human donor with alopecia areata. The chain employs TRBV5-6 and TRBJ1-5; no firm D call. CDR3: CASSLALGAQHF. The CDR3 nucleotides read TGTGCCAGCAGCTTGGCGCTGGGAGCCCAGCATTTT.